The table lists the clone carrying this T cell receptor (beta chain) with a count of one. These data originate in a study of blood T cell repertoires in COVID-19. For the study at large: Both acute and convalescent COVID-19 samples were obtained from the United States, Italy and Spain. T cells, B-cell-depleted T cells, or PBMCs supplied cDNA or gDNA.

In the study's own analysis: For nucleated cells, counts were estimated from reference gene primer amplification. Method: immunoSEQ multiplex PCR; TCRdb's copy keeps in-frame clones and lacks some. The V and J calls and clone size are taken from that table; D and trimming were inferred from the DNA. The table lists fewer than 350,000 clones, around 85% of them singletons, with 2% to 2.5% in the top ten. V was pared by 1 base and J by 6 bases, with 15 bases between. The CDR3 is 15 residues long. Germline assignment: CDR1 KGHDR and CDR2 SFDVKD. The V gene is TRBV24-1, the J gene TRBJ2-7, with a tentative D call TRBD1 (5 bases). This TCR derives from a woman in her 30s who had recovered from COVID-19. Sequenced sample: peripheral blood. The CDR3 region is CATSDFDRRAVEQYF. The DNA of the CDR3 is TGTGCCACCAGTGATTTCGATCGCAGGGCCGTCGAGCAGTACTTC.